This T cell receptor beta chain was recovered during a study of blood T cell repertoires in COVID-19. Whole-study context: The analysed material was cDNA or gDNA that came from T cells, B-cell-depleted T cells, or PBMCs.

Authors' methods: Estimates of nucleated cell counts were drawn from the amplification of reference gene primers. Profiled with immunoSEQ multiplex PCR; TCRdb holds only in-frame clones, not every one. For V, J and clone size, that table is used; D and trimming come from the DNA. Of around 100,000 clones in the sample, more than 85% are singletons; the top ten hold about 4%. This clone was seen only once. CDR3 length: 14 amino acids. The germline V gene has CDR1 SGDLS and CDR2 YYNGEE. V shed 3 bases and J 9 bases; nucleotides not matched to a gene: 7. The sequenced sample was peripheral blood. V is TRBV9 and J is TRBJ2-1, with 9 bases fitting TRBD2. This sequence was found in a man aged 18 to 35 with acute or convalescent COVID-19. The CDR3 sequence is CASSGWGREGEQFF. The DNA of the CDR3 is TGTGCCAGCAGCGGCTGGGGGCGGGAGGGTGAGCAGTTCTTC.